One sample yielded the 2 T cell receptor beta chains listed below, sequenced in a study of radiotherapy plus CTLA-4 blockade in lung cancer. TCRdb keeps only in-frame clones here, not all; method: immunoSEQ multiplex PCR. The sample consists of 85,000 to 100,000 clones, about 78% of them appearing once. The sequencing here drew on peripheral blood, taken from a patient treated with radiotherapy plus ipilimumab. These TCRs come from a human donor with non-small cell lung cancer that progressed on radiotherapy plus ipilimumab.

The rearrangement links TRBV7-9 to TRBJ2-2; tentatively, D is TRBD1 (6 bases). V was trimmed by 6 bases and J by 7 bases, leaving 27 bases between them. This CDR3 region has 18 residues. In germline, CDR1 is SEHNR, CDR2 FQNEAQ (reference sequence). The CDR3 spells CASRTSGTPGAWGGELFF. The CDR3 region has the DNA TGTGCCAGCAGGACCTCCGGGACACCAGGGGCCTGGGGCGGGGAGCTGTTTTTT.

The chain combines TRBV2 with TRBJ1-1; 8 bases match TRBD1. Germline-derived CDR1 and CDR2 are SNHLY and FYNNEI. CDR3 length: 16 amino acids. Trimming took 2 bases from V and 5 from J; bases not matched to a gene: 10. CDR3: CASSESQTGAWTEAFF. The CDR3 DNA is TGTGCCAGCAGTGAATCTCAGACAGGGGCTTGGACTGAAGCTTTCTTT. Filled out from reference TRBV2 and TRBJ1-1, the complete variable domain reads EPEVTQTPSHQVTQMGQEVILRCVPISNHLYFYWYRQILGQKVEFLVSFYNNEISEKSEIFDDQFSVERPDGSNFTLKIRSTKLEDSAMYFCASSESQTGAWTEAFFGQGTRLTVV.